Each of the 8 T cell receptor beta chains below was sequenced from the same sample in a study of cytomegalovirus exposure and HLA in healthy donors. The primer mix had 60 Vbeta and 13 Jbeta primers. TCRdb's table, derived via immunoSEQ multiplex PCR, lists solely in-frame clones and lacks some. The data hold about 170,000 clones, with roughly four fifths observed a single time. Sequencing used PBMCs. Receptors were obtained from a female donor in good health and CMV-seronegative.

The count of this clone is one. The CDR3 DNA sequence: TGTGCCAGCTCACCGGGACAGGGGGCAGATACGCAGTATTTT. Protein: CASSPGQGADTQYF. The genes are TRBV18 and TRBJ2-3; 11 bases map to TRBD1. With V trimmed by 3 bases and J by 4 bases, 0 bases remained unmatched. The CDR3 totals 14 residues. Germline loops: CDR1 KGHSH, CDR2 LQKENI.

This chain connects TRBV10-3 to TRBJ2-3; no clear D. V lost 8 bases to trimming and J lost 4 bases, with 10 bases between them. Germline CDR1 reads ENHRY; CDR2 reads SYGVKD. CDR3 size: 12 residues. The CDR3 sequence: CAISASSDTQYF. The CDR3 region has the DNA TGTGCCATCTCTGCGTCTTCAGATACGCAGTATTTT.

This clone was observed a handful of times. The chain combines TRBV4-1 with TRBJ2-3; D remains unclear. Germline CDR1 MGHRA, CDR2 YSYEKL. Trimming stripped 0 bases from V and 5 bases from J, with 15 bases between. This CDR3 has 16 amino acids. The CDR3 loop reads CASSQDLTNFLDTQYF. CDR3 DNA sequence: TGCGCCAGCAGCCAAGATCTAACCAATTTCTTAGATACGCAGTATTTT.

J is TRBJ2-7 and V is TRBV20-1, with TRBD1 as a possible D gene (6 bases). Germline CDR1 reads DFQATT; CDR2 reads SNEGSKA (reference sequence). Trimming shortened V by 3 bases and J by 3 bases, and 6 bases separated the two germline ends. CDR3 length equals 11 residues. The CDR3 sequence is CSARDSYEQYF. Here the CDR3 DNA reads TGCAGTGCTAGGGACAGCTACGAGCAGTACTTC.

V is TRBV18 and J is TRBJ1-1, with 7 bases matching TRBD1. This CDR3 is 13 amino acids long. The trim removed 5 bases at V and 1 base at J, leaving 1 base unmatched. Germline V gene data show CDR1 as KGHSH and CDR2 as LQKENI. The CDR3: CASSSGGNTEAFF. The CDR3, as DNA: TGTGCCAGCTCATCAGGGGGGAACACTGAAGCTTTCTTT.

This clone was picked up one time. The chain couples TRBV19 to TRBJ1-3; the D is unclear. Trimming left V 2 bases short and J 0 bases short, with 11 bases between. CDR3 length: 16 amino acids. The germline V gene encodes CDR1 LNHDA and CDR2 SQIVND (reference sequence). CDR3 region: CASSINIRLSGNTIYF. CDR3 nucleotide sequence: TGTGCCAGTAGTATAAACATTAGACTCTCTGGAAACACCATATATTTT.

V gene TRBV9 combines with J gene TRBJ1-3, with D perhaps TRBD1 (6 bases). Trimming stripped 0 bases from V and 1 base from J, with 11 bases between. Germline V gene sequence: CDR1 SGDLS, CDR2 YYNGEE. This CDR3 is 16 amino acids long. DNA for the CDR3: TGTGCCAGCAGCGTAGAAGGTACAGGGTCTGGAAACACCATATATTTT. It yields the protein CASSVEGTGSGNTIYF.

This chain links TRBV9 with TRBJ2-2; a weak D match, TRBD2 (7 bases). Germline lookup yields CDR1 SGDLS and CDR2 YYNGEE. This CDR3 has 16 residues. V was trimmed by 0 bases and J by 4 bases, leaving 13 bases between them. CDR3 in amino acids: CASSVVGGATTGELFF. In DNA, the CDR3 is TGTGCCAGCAGCGTAGTGGGGGGGGCCACCACCGGGGAGCTGTTTTTT.